This is a list of T cell receptor beta chains from one sample in a study of blood T cell repertoires in COVID-19. TCRdb keeps only in-frame clones here, not all; method: immunoSEQ multiplex PCR. Here the sample spans some 49,000 clones, roughly 83% being singletons. Sequenced: peripheral blood. These receptors were collected from a human donor in a cohort sampled during active COVID-19. Each CDR3 is given with its conserved first and last residue. The D gene is left open where the match is weak. Part of the rows lack a size; the others show once, few, many or a class for expanded clones.

cdr3_aa | cdr3_nt | v_call | d_call | clone_size | j_call
CASSLVAGEANYGYTF | TGTGCCAGCAGCTTAGTGGCCGGGGAAGCTAACTATGGCTACACCTTC | TRBV7-8 | NA | NA | TRBJ1-2
CASSLRTGGRGTLHF | TGTGCCAGCAGCTTACGAACAGGGGGCCGGGGGACCCTCCACTTT | TRBV7-2 | TRBD1 | NA | TRBJ1-6
CASSGQTGATNEKLFF | TGTGCCAGCAGTGGACAGACAGGGGCAACTAATGAAAAACTGTTTTTT | TRBV6-1 | TRBD1 | NA | TRBJ1-4
CASTTTRDSLNSPLHF | TGTGCCAGCACTACCACTAGGGACAGCCTTAATTCACCCCTCCACTTT | TRBV18 | TRBD1 | NA | TRBJ1-6
CASSEAPSSGGKNEQFF | TGTGCCAGCAGTGAAGCGCCTAGTAGCGGGGGGAAAAATGAGCAGTTCTTC | TRBV6-1 | TRBD2 | once | TRBJ2-1
CASSTPGTYNSPLHF | TGTGCCAGCAGTACACCCGGGACCTATAATTCACCCCTCCACTTT | TRBV7-9 | NA | NA | TRBJ1-6
CASGPLQGRGEDEQYF | TGTGCTAGTGGTCCTCTCCAGGGGAGGGGAGAGGACGAGCAGTACTTC | TRBV12-5 | NA | NA | TRBJ2-7
CASSFQTSSNEQFF | TGCGCCAGCAGCTTCCAGACTAGTTCCAATGAGCAGTTCTTC | TRBV5-1 | NA | NA | TRBJ2-1
CASSKEGKAQGHEQYF | TGTGCCAGCAGCAAAGAGGGTAAGGCTCAGGGGCACGAGCAGTACTTC | TRBV21-1 | NA | NA | TRBJ2-7
CASSISAGVEQYF | TGTGCCAGCAGCATCAGCGCAGGGGTCGAGCAGTACTTC | TRBV11-2 | NA | once | TRBJ2-7
CASSYVSSYEQYF | TGTGCCAGCAGTTACGTGTCTTCCTACGAGCAGTACTTC | TRBV6-5 | NA | NA | TRBJ2-7
CASSVLSPGTEAFF | TGTGCCAGCAGCGTATTGTCCCCGGGCACTGAAGCTTTCTTT | TRBV9 | NA | few | TRBJ1-1
CASSPQGGVEKLFF | TGTGCCAGCTCACCCCAAGGGGGGGTTGAAAAACTGTTTTTT | TRBV18 | NA | NA | TRBJ1-4
CASSEPSWELFF | TGTGCCAGCAGCGAGCCAAGTTGGGAGCTGTTTTTT | TRBV2 | NA | few | TRBJ2-2
CASSQPGLAGAPYEQYF | TGTGCCAGCAGCCAGCCGGGACTAGCGGGGGCCCCCTACGAGCAGTACTTC | TRBV4-2 | TRBD2 | NA | TRBJ2-7
CASSPRTGDTYGYTF | TGTGCCAGCAGCCCCCGGACAGGGGACACCTATGGCTACACCTTC | TRBV7-2 | TRBD1 | NA | TRBJ1-2
CASSPVSRGSGYTF | TGCGCCAGCAGCCCCGTATCGCGAGGTTCTGGCTACACCTTC | TRBV4-1 | NA | NA | TRBJ1-2
CASSRFGDRNEKLFF | TGCGCCAGCAGCCGATTCGGAGACAGGAATGAAAAACTGTTTTTT | TRBV4-1 | NA | NA | TRBJ1-4